The 30 T cell receptor beta chains listed next were all sequenced from one sample in a study of blood T cell repertoires in COVID-19. The assay was immunoSEQ multiplex PCR, and TCRdb's table has in-frame clones only and misses some. The data show a few hundred thousand clones, approximately 90% seen once. The sample taken for sequencing was PBMCs or T cells enriched from blood (not recorded which). These receptors all stem from a man between 40 and 49 years old who had recovered from COVID-19.

The chain recombines TRBV6-5 with TRBJ1-2; D is perhaps TRBD1 (6 bases). Germline CDR1 and CDR2: MNHEY and SVGAGI. The CDR3 runs to 14 residues. Trimming took off 7 bases at V and 0 bases at J, with 12 bases between the two ends. The chain's CDR3 is CASKQDRPNYGYTF. DNA for the CDR3: TGTGCCAGCAAACAGGACAGACCTAACTATGGCTACACCTTC.

This rearrangement joins TRBV19 to TRBJ1-4; 7 bases match TRBD1. The germline V gene encodes CDR1 LNHDA and CDR2 SQIVND (reference sequence). V gave up 9 bases and J gave up 6 bases; unmatched junction bases: 7. This CDR3 region has 13 residues. CDR3 protein: CASRDRVDEKLFF. CDR3 in DNA: TGTGCCAGCAGAGACAGGGTGGATGAAAAACTGTTTTTT.

The chain recombines TRBV24-1 with TRBJ2-7; 11 bases are shared with TRBD2. Germline V gene data show CDR1 as KGHDR and CDR2 as SFDVKD. CDR3 length: 15 residues. V gave up 8 bases and J gave up 0 bases; unmatched junction bases: 5. The CDR3 DNA is TGTGCCACCAACCCACTAGCGGGAGTCTCCTACGAGCAGTACTTC. Translating gives CATNPLAGVSYEQYF.

The rearrangement links TRBV20-1 to TRBJ2-5; no clear D. Germline values: CDR1 DFQATT, CDR2 SNEGSKA (reference sequence). This CDR3 comprises 11 residues. Trimming removed 6 bases from V and 5 bases from J, with 10 bases in between. CDR3 residues: CSAEGAETQYF. The CDR3, as DNA: TGCAGTGCCGAAGGAGCGGAGACCCAGTACTTC.

The CDR3: CASSQVPISGDTQYF. For the CDR3, the DNA is TGTGCCAGCAGCCAAGTCCCAATCTCGGGGGATACGCAGTATTTT. The chain has TRBV3-1 (or the pseudogene TRBV3-2) and TRBJ2-3, with D tentatively TRBD2 (5 bases). Trimming cost V 1 base and J 6 bases, with 14 bases left between them. The germline V gene has CDR1 LGHDT and CDR2 YNNKEL (reference sequence). The CDR3 consists of 15 residues.

The V and J genes are TRBV6-1 and TRBJ2-7, with D perhaps TRBD1 (6 bases). This CDR3 spans 14 amino acids. Deletions cut 1 base from V and 0 bases from J, with 7 bases between. Germline CDR1 reads MNHNS; CDR2 reads SASEGT. CDR3 sequence (DNA): TGTGCCAGCAGTGAAGGACAGGCCTCCTACGAGCAGTACTTC. As protein: CASSEGQASYEQYF.

The gene calls are TRBV24-1 and TRBJ2-2; 13 positions match TRBD2. Germline CDR1 KGHDR, CDR2 SFDVKD. The CDR3 is 17 amino acids. The J segment lost 5 bases and the V segment lost 5 bases, leaving 7 bases of the junction unmatched. The CDR3 DNA sequence: TGTGCCACCAGTGGTCCCGGGACTAGCGGGGTAACCGGGGAGCTGTTTTTT. It is translated as CATSGPGTSGVTGELFF.

The CDR3 DNA sequence: TGTGCCAGTAGTATGGGTCAGGAGGGCTCCTACGAGCAGTACTTC. Amino acid sequence: CASSMGQEGSYEQYF. The chain is built from TRBV19 and TRBJ2-7, with D possibly TRBD2 on 6 matching bases. The CDR3 extends over 15 amino acids. Germline V gene data show CDR1 as LNHDA and CDR2 as SQIVND (reference sequence). The V gene lost 3 bases and the J gene lost 0 bases, with 12 bases spanning the gap.

The chain is built from TRBV6-1 and TRBJ2-1; 11 bases align to TRBD2. Germline V gene data show CDR1 as MNHNS and CDR2 as SASEGT. V was clipped by 4 bases and J by 0 bases; unmatched bases: 2. The CDR3 length is 16 residues. The DNA for the CDR3 is TGTGCCAGCAGTGTCGGGACTAGCGGCTCCTACAATGAGCAGTTCTTC. It translates to CASSVGTSGSYNEQFF.

The rearrangement links TRBV9 to TRBJ2-5, with 10 bases fitting TRBD2. The CDR3 is 16 amino acids. The junction had 7 bases not matched to a gene; V was cut back by 0 bases and J by 5 bases. Looked up from germline, CDR1 is SGDLS and CDR2 is YYNGEE. CDR3 in amino acids: CASSVGSGGAGETQYF. CDR3 DNA sequence: TGTGCCAGCAGCGTAGGGAGCGGGGGGGCCGGGGAGACCCAGTACTTC.

This clone was seen just once. The CDR3 region is CASSQVGRRGRGLWNTEAFF. The CDR3 bases are TGTGCCAGCAGCCAAGTTGGCAGGCGGGGAAGGGGATTGTGGAACACTGAAGCTTTCTTT. The rearrangement uses TRBV14 and TRBJ1-1; D is possibly TRBD1 (5 bases). The ends were cut back, 1 base at V and 1 base at J, with 25 bases in the middle. In germline, CDR1 is SGHDN, CDR2 FVKESK. The CDR3 extends over 20 amino acids.

The J gene is TRBJ1-1, the V gene TRBV11-3, with TRBD1 matching 7 bases. V lost 4 bases, J lost 4 bases, and 9 bases stayed unmatched. The CDR3 runs to 15 residues. Germline V gives CDR1 SGHNT, CDR2 YENEEA. The CDR3 nucleotides are TGTGCCAGCAGCTCACTAGATCCAGGGGGCACTGAAGCTTTCTTT. Its translation: CASSSLDPGGTEAFF.

The chain uses TRBV3-1 (or the pseudogene TRBV3-2) and TRBJ1-6; 8 bases match TRBD1. This CDR3 is built from 15 residues. V dropped 0 bases and J dropped 10; count of bases not matched to a gene: 5. CDR1 and CDR2 (germline): LGHDT, YNNKEL (reference sequence). CDR3 residues: CASSQETGVGSPLHF. As DNA, the CDR3 is TGTGCCAGCAGCCAAGAGACAGGGGTAGGGTCACCCCTCCACTTT.

The rearrangement joins TRBV9 to TRBJ2-1; 7 nucleotides line up with TRBD1. The V gene end was trimmed by 0 bases and the J gene end by 13 bases; junction bases not matched to a gene: 7. Germline CDR1 reads SGDLS; CDR2 reads YYNGEE. This CDR3 comprises 13 residues. CDR3 coding DNA: TGTGCCAGCAGCGTAGAGGCAGGGGGTTTCCAGTTCTTC. It specifies CASSVEAGGFQFF.

V is TRBV6-5 and J is TRBJ1-2; D remains ambiguous. This CDR3 region has 13 residues. Germline CDR1 is MNHEY and CDR2 is SVGAGI. Trimming pared 0 bases from V and 3 bases from J, leaving 5 bases between. The CDR3 DNA reads TGTGCCAGCAGTTACTCGAGCCACTATGGCTACACCTTC. Amino acid sequence: CASSYSSHYGYTF.

This clone was picked up one time. The chain combines TRBV5-1 with TRBJ2-1; 8 bases map to TRBD2. The germline V gene encodes CDR1 SGHRS and CDR2 YFSETQ. The ends lost 5 bases at V and 2 bases at J; junction bases unmatched: 3. CDR3 length: 14 amino acids. CDR3 nucleotides: TGCGCCAGCAGTTCCGGGGGGGCCTACAATGAGCAGTTCTTC. Its protein is CASSSGGAYNEQFF.

The chain combines TRBV7-2 with TRBJ2-7; 11 nucleotides align to TRBD2. CDR3 length: 14 amino acids. Germline V gene sequence: CDR1 SGHTA, CDR2 FQGNSA. Losses at the gene ends were 2 bases for V and 3 bases for J; bases not matched to a gene: 0. CDR3 sequence: CASSLTSGSYEQYF. CDR3 DNA sequence: TGTGCCAGCAGCTTAACTAGCGGGAGCTACGAGCAGTACTTC.

The V gene is TRBV9, the J gene TRBJ2-1; 8 nucleotides match TRBD1. Trimming removed 0 bases from V and 4 bases from J; junction bases left unmatched: 6. This CDR3 is built from 16 residues. Looked up from germline, CDR1 is SGDLS and CDR2 is YYNGEE. In DNA form, the CDR3 reads TGTGCCAGCAGCGTAGCTGACGGGACAGGTTACAATGAGCAGTTCTTC. Translated: CASSVADGTGYNEQFF.

The V gene is TRBV5-1, the J gene TRBJ2-2, with TRBD1 matching 11 bases. J gave up 2 bases and V 4 bases, and 7 bases lay outside the gene matches. The CDR3 sequence is 17 residues long. Germline V gene lookup returns CDR1 SGHRS and CDR2 YFSETQ. The CDR3: CASSPRGQGDNTGELFF. The DNA of the CDR3 is TGCGCCAGCAGCCCTAGGGGACAGGGGGACAACACCGGGGAGCTGTTTTTT.

This chain connects TRBV2 to TRBJ2-3; 7 nucleotides align to TRBD2. The CDR3 sequence is 14 residues long. CDR1 and CDR2 from the germline V gene are SNHLY and FYNNEI. J lost 4 bases, V lost 11 bases, and 12 bases had no gene match. CDR3 bases: TGTGCCTCGGGCCGGGAGGCGCTGCCAGATACGCAGTATTTT. Its protein product is CASGREALPDTQYF.

This clone was counted only a few times. The CDR3 is CATSDTGTGGYEQYF. In DNA form, the CDR3 reads TGTGCCACCAGTGATACGGGGACAGGGGGCTACGAGCAGTACTTC. This rearrangement joins TRBV24-1 to TRBJ2-7, with 11 bases aligning to TRBD1. This CDR3 has 15 residues. Germline V lookup: CDR1 KGHDR, CDR2 SFDVKD. V shed 3 bases and J 3 bases; nucleotides not matched to a gene: 3.

This clone was observed once. V usage is TRBV4-2 and J usage is TRBJ2-1; no definite D call. Deletions cut 0 bases from V and 4 bases from J, with 10 bases between. The CDR3 consists of 15 residues. Germline loops: CDR1 LGHNA, CDR2 YNFKEQ. As DNA, the CDR3 is TGTGCCAGCAGCCAAGATCTTATCCGGTACAATGAGCAGTTCTTC. Its protein product is CASSQDLIRYNEQFF.

CDR3: CAAKQGRSNTGELFF. The CDR3 nucleotides are TGTGCCGCCAAACAGGGTCGGTCGAACACCGGGGAGCTGTTTTTT. V usage is TRBV30 and J usage is TRBJ2-2, with TRBD1 as a possible D gene (6 bases). Deletions cut 8 bases from V and 0 bases from J, with 16 bases between. This CDR3 region has 15 residues. CDR1 GTSNPN and CDR2 SVGIG come from the germline V gene (reference sequence).

The chain employs TRBV3-1 (or the pseudogene TRBV3-2) and TRBJ1-1, with 8 nucleotides matching TRBD1. The germline V gene encodes CDR1 LGHDT and CDR2 YNNKEL (reference sequence). The CDR3 extends over 13 amino acids. The V and J ends lost 4 bases and 3 bases, in that order; junction bases with no gene match: 1. The CDR3 region is CASSPGQDTEAFF. CDR3 in DNA: TGTGCCAGCAGCCCGGGACAGGACACTGAAGCTTTCTTT.

This chain links TRBV4-1 with TRBJ1-3; D call uncertain. The V end was cut by 2 bases, the J end by 2 bases, with 13 bases between. CDR1 is MGHRA and CDR2 is YSYEKL in the germline V gene. CDR3 length: 16 amino acids. The CDR3 DNA follows: TGCGCCAGCAGCCAAACCCAAGGGAGTCCTGGAAACACCATATATTTT. This gives the protein CASSQTQGSPGNTIYF.

The chain combines TRBV2 with TRBJ1-6; D not certain. V was shortened by 6 bases and J by 7 bases, with 16 bases between the two germline ends. The CDR3 totals 15 residues. Per the germline V gene, CDR1 is SNHLY and CDR2 is FYNNEI. As DNA, the CDR3 is TGTGCCAGCAGGGGTTCCGGAGGTGGAAATTCACCCCTCCACTTT. Translation: CASRGSGGGNSPLHF. The full variable domain, in which reference TRBV2 and TRBJ1-6 provide the parts outside the CDR3, is EPEVTQTPSHQVTQMGQEVILRCVPISNHLYFYWYRQILGQKVEFLVSFYNNEISEKSEIFDDQFSVERPDGSNFTLKIRSTKLEDSAMYFCASRGSGGGNSPLHFGNGTRLTVT.

The chain uses TRBV20-1 and TRBJ2-1; TRBD1 aligns across 8 bases. V was pared by 6 bases and J by 13 bases, with 8 bases of the junction left unmatched. The CDR3 contains 11 residues. The V gene's germline CDR1 is DFQATT and CDR2 SNEGSKA (reference sequence). The CDR3 DNA sequence: TGCAGTGCCGTCAGACAGGGGCCTCAGTTCTTC. It specifies CSAVRQGPQFF.

To note about this clone: The sample carries other DNA sequences with the same CDR3. This CDR3 is CASKMGQAAGYTF. The CDR3 coding sequence is TGCGCCAGCAAGATGGGACAGGCTGCAGGCTACACCTTC. The genes are TRBV10-2 and TRBJ1-2; 8 nucleotides align to TRBD1. Germline V gene lookup returns CDR1 WSHSY and CDR2 SAAADI. V gave up 7 bases and J gave up 8 bases; unmatched junction bases: 9. CDR3 size: 13 residues.

The chain links TRBV7-8 to TRBJ1-6; 8 nucleotides align to TRBD1. The CDR3 runs 17 residues. Germline loops: CDR1 SGHVS, CDR2 FQNEAQ. The V segment lost 5 bases and the J segment 0 bases; nucleotides outside the gene matches: 6. The CDR3 spells CASSRDRGSSYNSPLHF. CDR3 bases: TGTGCCAGCAGCCGAGACAGGGGAAGCTCCTATAATTCACCCCTCCACTTT. Using reference TRBV7-8 and TRBJ1-6 for the parts outside the CDR3, the full variable domain is GAGVSQSPRYKVAKRGQDVALRCDPISGHVSLFWYQQALGQGPEFLTYFQNEAQLDKSGLPSDRFFAERPEGSVSTLKIQRTQQEDSAVYLCASSRDRGSSYNSPLHFGNGTRLTVT.

The CDR3 DNA is TGCAGCGCTGCCGGGTCCTTGAACACCGGGGAGCTGTTTTTT. This codes for CSAAGSLNTGELFF. This chain uses TRBV29-1 with TRBJ2-2; no clear D gene. From germline, CDR1 is SQVTM and CDR2 ANQGSEA. V was pared by 7 bases and J by 1 base, with 13 bases between. This CDR3 has 14 amino acids.